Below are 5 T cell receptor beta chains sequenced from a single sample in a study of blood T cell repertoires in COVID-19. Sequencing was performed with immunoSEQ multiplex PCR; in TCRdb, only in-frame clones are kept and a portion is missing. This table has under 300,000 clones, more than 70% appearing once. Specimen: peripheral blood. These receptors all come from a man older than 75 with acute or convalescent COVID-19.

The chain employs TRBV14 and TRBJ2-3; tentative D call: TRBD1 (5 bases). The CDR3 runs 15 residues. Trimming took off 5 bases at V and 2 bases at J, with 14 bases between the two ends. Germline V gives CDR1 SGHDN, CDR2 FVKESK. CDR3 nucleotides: TGTGCCAGCAGCGCCAGGGCCTCCATCACAGATACGCAGTATTTT. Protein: CASSARASITDTQYF.

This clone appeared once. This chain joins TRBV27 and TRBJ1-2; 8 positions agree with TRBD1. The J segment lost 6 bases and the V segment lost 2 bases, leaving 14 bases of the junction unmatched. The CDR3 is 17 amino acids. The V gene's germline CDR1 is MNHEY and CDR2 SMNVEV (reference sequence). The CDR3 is CASSLTGGQAPRNGYTF. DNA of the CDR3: TGTGCCAGCAGTTTAACAGGGGGACAGGCCCCCAGGAATGGCTACACCTTC.

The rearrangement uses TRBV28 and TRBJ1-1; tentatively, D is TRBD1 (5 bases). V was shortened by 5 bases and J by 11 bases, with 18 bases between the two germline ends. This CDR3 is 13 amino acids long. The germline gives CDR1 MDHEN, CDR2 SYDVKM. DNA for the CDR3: TGTGCCAGCAGTCAGGGACTCACAGAGTGGGCTTTCTTT. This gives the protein CASSQGLTEWAFF.

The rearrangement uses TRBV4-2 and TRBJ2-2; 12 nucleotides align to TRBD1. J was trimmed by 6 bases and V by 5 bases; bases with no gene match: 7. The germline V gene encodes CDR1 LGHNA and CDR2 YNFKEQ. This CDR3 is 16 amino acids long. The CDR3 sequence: CASSDPGQGAAGELFF. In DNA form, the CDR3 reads TGTGCCAGCAGCGATCCGGGACAGGGGGCCGCCGGGGAGCTGTTTTTT.

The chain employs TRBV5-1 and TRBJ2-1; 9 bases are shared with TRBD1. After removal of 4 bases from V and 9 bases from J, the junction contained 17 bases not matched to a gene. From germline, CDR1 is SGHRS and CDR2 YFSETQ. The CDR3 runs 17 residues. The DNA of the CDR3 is TGCGCCAGCAGCCTTGTTCCGGGACAGGGTTTAGGCCGTGAGCAGTTCTTC. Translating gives CASSLVPGQGLGREQFF.